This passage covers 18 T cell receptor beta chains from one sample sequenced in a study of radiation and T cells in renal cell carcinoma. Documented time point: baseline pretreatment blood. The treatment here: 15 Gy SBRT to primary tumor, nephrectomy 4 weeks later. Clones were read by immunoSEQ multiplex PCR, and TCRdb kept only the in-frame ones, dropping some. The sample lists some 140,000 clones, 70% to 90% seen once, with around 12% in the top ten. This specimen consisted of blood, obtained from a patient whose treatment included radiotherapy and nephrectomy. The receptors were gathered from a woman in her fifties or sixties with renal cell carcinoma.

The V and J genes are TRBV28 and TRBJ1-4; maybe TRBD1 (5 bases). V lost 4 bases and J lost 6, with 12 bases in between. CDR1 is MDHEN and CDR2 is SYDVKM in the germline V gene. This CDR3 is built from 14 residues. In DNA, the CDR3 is TGTGCCAGCAGTTGGGGGGATGTGCATGAAAAACTGTTTTTT. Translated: CASSWGDVHEKLFF.

The DNA for the CDR3 is TGTGCCAGCTCACCCGACAGGGGCGGGGAGCAGTTCTTC. Amino acid sequence: CASSPDRGGEQFF. The J gene is TRBJ2-1, the V gene TRBV18; TRBD1 aligns across 8 bases. Germline CDR1 KGHSH, CDR2 LQKENI. With 3 bases clipped from V and 10 bases from J, the junction kept 5 bases outside the gene matches. The CDR3 consists of 13 residues.

CDR3 sequence (DNA): TGTGCCAGCAGGGGAGCCAATCAGCCCCAGCATTTT. Its translation: CASRGANQPQHF. The V gene is TRBV27, the J gene TRBJ1-5; D not resolved. The CDR3 is made up of 12 amino acids. The germline V gene encodes CDR1 MNHEY and CDR2 SMNVEV (reference sequence). V dropped 6 bases and J dropped 3 bases, with 6 bases sitting between them.

CDR3 loop: CAWSFQETQYF. The CDR3 nucleotides read TGTGCCTGGAGTTTCCAAGAGACCCAGTACTTC. The chain is built from TRBV30 and TRBJ2-5; D not resolved. The ends were cut back, 2 bases at V and 1 base at J, with 2 bases in the middle. Germline V gives CDR1 GTSNPN, CDR2 SVGIG (reference sequence). This CDR3 spans 11 amino acids.

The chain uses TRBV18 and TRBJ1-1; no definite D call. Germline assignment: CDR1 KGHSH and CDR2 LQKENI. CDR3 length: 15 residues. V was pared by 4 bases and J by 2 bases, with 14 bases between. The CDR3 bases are TGTGCCAGCTCACTGTCATCAGTGCGAAACACTGAAGCTTTCTTT. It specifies CASSLSSVRNTEAFF.

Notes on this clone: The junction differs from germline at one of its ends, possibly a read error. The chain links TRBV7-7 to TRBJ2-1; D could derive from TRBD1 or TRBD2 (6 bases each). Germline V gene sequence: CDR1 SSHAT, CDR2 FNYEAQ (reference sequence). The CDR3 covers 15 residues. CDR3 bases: TGTGCTAGCAGCTCCCTAGGGGGGCCGTACAATGAGCAGTTCTTC. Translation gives CASSSLGGPYNEQFF.

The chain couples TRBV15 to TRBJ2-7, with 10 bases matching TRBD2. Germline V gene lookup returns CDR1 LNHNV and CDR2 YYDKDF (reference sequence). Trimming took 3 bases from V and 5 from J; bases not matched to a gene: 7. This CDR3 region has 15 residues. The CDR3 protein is CATSRPSGGRDEQYF. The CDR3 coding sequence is TGTGCCACCAGCAGGCCTAGCGGGGGCCGGGACGAGCAGTACTTC.

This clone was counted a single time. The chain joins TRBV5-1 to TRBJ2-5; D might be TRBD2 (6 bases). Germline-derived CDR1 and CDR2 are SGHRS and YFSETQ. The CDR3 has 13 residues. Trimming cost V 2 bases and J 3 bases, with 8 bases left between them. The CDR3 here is CASSFTGEETQYF. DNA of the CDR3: TGCGCCAGCAGCTTCACGGGGGAAGAGACCCAGTACTTC.

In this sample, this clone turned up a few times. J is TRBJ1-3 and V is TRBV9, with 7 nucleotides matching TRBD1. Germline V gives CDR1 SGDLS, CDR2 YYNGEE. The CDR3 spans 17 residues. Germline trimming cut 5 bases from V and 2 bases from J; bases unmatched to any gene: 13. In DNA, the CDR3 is TGTGCCAGCAGTGAACCACGAGGTGACAGGGCTGGAAACACCATATATTTT. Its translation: CASSEPRGDRAGNTIYF.

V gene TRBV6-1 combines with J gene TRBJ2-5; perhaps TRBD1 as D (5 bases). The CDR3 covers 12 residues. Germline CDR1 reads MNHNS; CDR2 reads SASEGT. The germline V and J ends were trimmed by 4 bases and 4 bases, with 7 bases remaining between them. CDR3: CASSGTLETQYF. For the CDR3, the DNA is TGTGCCAGCAGTGGGACACTAGAGACCCAGTACTTC.

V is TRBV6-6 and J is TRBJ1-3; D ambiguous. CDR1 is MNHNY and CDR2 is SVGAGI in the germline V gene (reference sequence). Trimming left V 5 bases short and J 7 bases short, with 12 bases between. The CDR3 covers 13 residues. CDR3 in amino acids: CASSPALGNTIYF. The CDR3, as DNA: TGTGCCAGCAGTCCGGCCCTTGGGAACACCATATATTTT.

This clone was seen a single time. For the CDR3, the DNA is TGCGCCAGCAGCTTTCAGGGTTCTGAAAAACTGTTTTTT. Translation: CASSFQGSEKLFF. This chain uses TRBV5-1 with TRBJ1-4, with D maybe TRBD1 (5 bases). Germline-derived CDR1 and CDR2 are SGHRS and YFSETQ. This CDR3 has 13 residues. Trimming pared 2 bases from V and 7 bases from J, leaving 9 bases between. Full variable domain (outside the CDR3, taken from reference TRBV5-1 and TRBJ1-4): KAGVTQTPRYLIKTRGQQVTLSCSPISGHRSVSWYQQTPGQGLQFLFEYFSETQRNKGNFPGRFSGRQFSNSRSEMNVSTLELGDSALYLCASSFQGSEKLFFGSGTQLSVL.

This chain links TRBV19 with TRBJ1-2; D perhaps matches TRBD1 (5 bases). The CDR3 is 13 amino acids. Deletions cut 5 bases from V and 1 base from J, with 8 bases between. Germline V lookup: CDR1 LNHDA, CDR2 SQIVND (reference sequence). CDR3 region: CASSVDSNYGYTF. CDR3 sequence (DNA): TGTGCCAGTAGTGTCGACAGTAACTATGGCTACACCTTC.

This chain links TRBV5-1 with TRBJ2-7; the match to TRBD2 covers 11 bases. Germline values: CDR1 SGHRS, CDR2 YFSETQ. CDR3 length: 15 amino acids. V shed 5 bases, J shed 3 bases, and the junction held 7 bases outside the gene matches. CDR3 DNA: TGCGCCAGCAGTTTGAGACTAGCGGGGAGCTACGAGCAGTACTTC. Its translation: CASSLRLAGSYEQYF.

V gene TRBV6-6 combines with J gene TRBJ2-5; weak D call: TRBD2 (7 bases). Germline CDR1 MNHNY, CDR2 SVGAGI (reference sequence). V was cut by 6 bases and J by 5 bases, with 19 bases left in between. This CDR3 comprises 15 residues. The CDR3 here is CASSPRGAAWETQYF. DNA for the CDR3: TGTGCCAGCAGCCCCCGGGGGGCCGCCTGGGAGACCCAGTACTTC.

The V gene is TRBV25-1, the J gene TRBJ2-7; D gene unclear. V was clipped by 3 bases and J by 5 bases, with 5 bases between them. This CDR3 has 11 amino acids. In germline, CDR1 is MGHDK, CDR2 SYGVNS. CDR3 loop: CASSENHEQYF. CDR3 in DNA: TGTGCCAGCAGTGAGAATCACGAGCAGTACTTC.

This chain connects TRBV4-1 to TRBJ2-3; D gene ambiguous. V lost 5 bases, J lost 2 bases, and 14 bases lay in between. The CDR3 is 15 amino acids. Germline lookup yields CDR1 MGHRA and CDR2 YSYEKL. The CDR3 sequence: CASSSAPGITDTQYF. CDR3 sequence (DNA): TGCGCCAGCAGCAGTGCGCCAGGAATCACAGATACGCAGTATTTT.

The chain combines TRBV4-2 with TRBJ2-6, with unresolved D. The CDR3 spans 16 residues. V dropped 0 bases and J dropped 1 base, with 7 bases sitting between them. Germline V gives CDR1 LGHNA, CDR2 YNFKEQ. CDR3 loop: CASSQELTSGANVLTF. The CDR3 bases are TGTGCCAGCAGCCAAGAATTAACATCTGGGGCCAACGTCCTGACTTTC.